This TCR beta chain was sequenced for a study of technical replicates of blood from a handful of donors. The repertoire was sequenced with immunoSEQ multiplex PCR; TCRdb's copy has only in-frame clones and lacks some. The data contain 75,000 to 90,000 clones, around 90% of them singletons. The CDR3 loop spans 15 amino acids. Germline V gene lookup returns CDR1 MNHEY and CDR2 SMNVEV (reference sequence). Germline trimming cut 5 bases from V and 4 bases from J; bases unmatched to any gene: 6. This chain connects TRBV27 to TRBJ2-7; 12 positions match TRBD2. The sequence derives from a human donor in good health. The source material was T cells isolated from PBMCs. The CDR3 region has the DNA TGTGCCAGCAGTAGAGCTCTAGCGGGAGGGTACGAGCAGTACTTC. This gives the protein CASSRALAGGYEQYF.